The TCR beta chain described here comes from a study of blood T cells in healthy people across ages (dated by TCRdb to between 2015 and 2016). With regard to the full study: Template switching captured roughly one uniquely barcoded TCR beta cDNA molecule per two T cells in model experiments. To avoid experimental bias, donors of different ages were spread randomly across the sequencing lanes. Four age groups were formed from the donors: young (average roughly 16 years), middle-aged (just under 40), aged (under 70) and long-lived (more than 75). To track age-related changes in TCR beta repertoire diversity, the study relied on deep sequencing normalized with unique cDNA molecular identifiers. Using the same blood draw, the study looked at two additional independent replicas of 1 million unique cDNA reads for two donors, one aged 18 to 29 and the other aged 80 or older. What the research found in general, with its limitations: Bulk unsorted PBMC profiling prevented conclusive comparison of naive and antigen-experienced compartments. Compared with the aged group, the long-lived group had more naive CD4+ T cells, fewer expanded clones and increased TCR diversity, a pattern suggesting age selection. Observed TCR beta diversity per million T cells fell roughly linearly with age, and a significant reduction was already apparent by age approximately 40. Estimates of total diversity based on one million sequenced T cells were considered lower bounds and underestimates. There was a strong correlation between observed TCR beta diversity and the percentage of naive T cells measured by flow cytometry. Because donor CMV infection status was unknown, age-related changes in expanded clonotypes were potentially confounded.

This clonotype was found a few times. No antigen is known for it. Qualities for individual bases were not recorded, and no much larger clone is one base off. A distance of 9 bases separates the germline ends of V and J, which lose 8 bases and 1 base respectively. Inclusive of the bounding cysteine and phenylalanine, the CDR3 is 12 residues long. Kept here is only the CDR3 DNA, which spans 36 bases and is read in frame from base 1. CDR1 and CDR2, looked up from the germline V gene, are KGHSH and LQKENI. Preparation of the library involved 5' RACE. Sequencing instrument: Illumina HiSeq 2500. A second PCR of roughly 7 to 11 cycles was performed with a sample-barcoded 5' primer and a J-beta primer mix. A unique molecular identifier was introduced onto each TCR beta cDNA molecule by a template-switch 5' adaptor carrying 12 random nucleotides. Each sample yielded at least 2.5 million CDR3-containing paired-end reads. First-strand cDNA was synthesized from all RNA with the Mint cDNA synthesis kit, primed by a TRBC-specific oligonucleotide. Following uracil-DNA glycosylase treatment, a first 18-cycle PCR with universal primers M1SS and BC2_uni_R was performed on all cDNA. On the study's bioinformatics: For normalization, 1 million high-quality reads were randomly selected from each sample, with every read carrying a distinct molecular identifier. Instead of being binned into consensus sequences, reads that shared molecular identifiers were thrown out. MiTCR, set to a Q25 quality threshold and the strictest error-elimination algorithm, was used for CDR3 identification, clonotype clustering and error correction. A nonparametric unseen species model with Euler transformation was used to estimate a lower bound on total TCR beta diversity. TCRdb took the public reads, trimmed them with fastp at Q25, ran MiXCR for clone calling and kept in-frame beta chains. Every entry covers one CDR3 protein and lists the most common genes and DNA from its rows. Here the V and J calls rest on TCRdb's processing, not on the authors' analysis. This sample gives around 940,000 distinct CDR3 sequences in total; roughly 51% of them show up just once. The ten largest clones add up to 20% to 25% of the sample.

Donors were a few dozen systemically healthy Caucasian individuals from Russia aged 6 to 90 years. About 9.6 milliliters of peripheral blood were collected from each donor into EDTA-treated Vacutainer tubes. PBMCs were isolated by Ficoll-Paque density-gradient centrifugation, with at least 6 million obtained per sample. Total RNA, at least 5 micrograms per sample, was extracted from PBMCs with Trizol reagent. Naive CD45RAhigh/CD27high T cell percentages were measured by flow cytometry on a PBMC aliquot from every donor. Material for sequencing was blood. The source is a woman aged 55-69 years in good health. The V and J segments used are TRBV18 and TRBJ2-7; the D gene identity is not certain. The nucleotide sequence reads TGTGCCAGCAACCACGGATCCTACGAGCAGTACTTC. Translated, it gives CASNHGSYEQYF.